A single sample is the source of the 30 T cell receptor beta chains below, sequenced in a study of blood T cell repertoires in COVID-19. Generated by immunoSEQ multiplex PCR, the TCRdb table keeps only in-frame clones and is missing some. The data contain around 28,000 clones, roughly 89% of them singletons. The material sequenced was peripheral blood. These receptors came from a man older than 75 with acute or convalescent COVID-19.

This clone showed up just once. CDR3: CASSLLVSGSMGQFF. The CDR3 coding sequence is TGCGCCAGCAGCTTGCTTGTCAGCGGGAGCATGGGTCAGTTCTTC. The V and J genes are TRBV5-1 and TRBJ2-1; 8 bases agree with TRBD2. The CDR3 spans 15 residues. The V gene's germline CDR1 is SGHRS and CDR2 YFSETQ. V lost 1 base and J lost 13; bases outside the gene matches: 13.

The rearrangement uses TRBV18 and TRBJ2-7; TRBD2 aligns across 7 bases. Losses at the gene ends were 1 base for V and 5 bases for J; bases not matched to a gene: 5. The CDR3 spans 14 residues. Germline lookup yields CDR1 KGHSH and CDR2 LQKENI. CDR3: CASSPRREIDEQYF. CDR3 DNA sequence: TGTGCCAGCTCACCACGGCGGGAGATCGACGAGCAGTACTTC.

V gene TRBV7-9 combines with J gene TRBJ1-2; 8 bases align to TRBD1. Germline-derived CDR1 and CDR2 are SEHNR and FQNEAQ (reference sequence). The CDR3 length is 13 residues. The V and J ends lost 4 bases and 7 bases, in that order; junction bases with no gene match: 5. CDR3 region: CASSSPDRVGYTF. The CDR3 bases are TGTGCCAGCAGCTCACCGGACAGGGTTGGCTACACCTTC. The variable domain in full, with the rest retrieved from reference TRBV7-9 and TRBJ1-2, is DTGVSQNPRHKITKRGQNVTFRCDPISEHNRLYWYRQTLGQGPEFLTYFQNEAQLEKSRLLSDRFSAERPKGSFSTLEIQRTEQGDSAMYLCASSSPDRVGYTFGSGTRLTVV.

The rearrangement joins TRBV7-8 to TRBJ1-1, with a tentative D call TRBD1 (6 bases). The CDR3 extends over 14 amino acids. Germline assignment: CDR1 SGHVS and CDR2 FQNEAQ. V lost 2 bases to trimming and J lost 0 bases, with 7 bases between them. This CDR3 is CASSLQGLNTEAFF. The CDR3 DNA reads TGTGCCAGCAGCTTACAGGGGTTGAACACTGAAGCTTTCTTT.

The V gene is TRBV18, the J gene TRBJ2-5; tentative D call: TRBD2 (6 bases). V lost 8 bases and J lost 5, with 12 bases in between. CDR1 is KGHSH, CDR2 LQKENI, per germline. This CDR3 comprises 12 residues. The CDR3: CASHGGTETQYF. Here the CDR3 DNA reads TGTGCCAGCCACGGAGGGACCGAGACCCAGTACTTC.

The chain combines TRBV7-2 with TRBJ1-2; a weak D match, TRBD1 (6 bases). The CDR3 has 15 amino acids. The germline CDR1 and CDR2 sequences are SGHTA and FQGNSA. V lost 1 base to trimming and J lost 4 bases, with 13 bases between them. The CDR3 loop is CASSLVQGLSYGYTF. CDR3 bases: TGTGCCAGCAGCTTAGTCCAGGGGCTTTCCTATGGCTACACCTTC.

The V gene is TRBV6-5, the J gene TRBJ1-6; D gene uncertain. Looked up from germline, CDR1 is MNHEY and CDR2 is SVGAGI. V lost 6 bases to trimming and J lost 7 bases, with 10 bases between them. The CDR3 totals 13 residues. DNA for the CDR3: TGTGCCAGCAGCCTAAAACAGAATTCACCCCTCCACTTT. It is translated as CASSLKQNSPLHF.

The chain recombines TRBV19 with TRBJ1-2; tentative D call: TRBD1 (6 bases). The CDR3 sequence is 13 residues long. Germline V gene data show CDR1 as LNHDA and CDR2 as SQIVND (reference sequence). Trimming pared 7 bases from V and 8 bases from J, leaving 17 bases between. The CDR3 here is CASNIWGLEGYTF. CDR3 in DNA: TGTGCCAGTAATATTTGGGGGCTGGAAGGCTACACCTTC.

V usage is TRBV2 and J usage is TRBJ2-7; D gene uncertain. The V end was cut by 6 bases, the J end by 2 bases, with 11 bases between. The CDR3 is 13 amino acids. The V gene's germline CDR1 is SNHLY and CDR2 FYNNEI. Here the CDR3 reads CASSFVRTYEQYF. The CDR3 DNA sequence: TGTGCCAGCAGCTTCGTGAGGACCTACGAGCAGTACTTC. Complete variable domain (other parts from reference TRBV2 and TRBJ2-7): EPEVTQTPSHQVTQMGQEVILRCVPISNHLYFYWYRQILGQKVEFLVSFYNNEISEKSEIFDDQFSVERPDGSNFTLKIRSTKLEDSAMYFCASSFVRTYEQYFGPGTRLTVT.

The chain joins TRBV11-3 to TRBJ2-1; TRBD2 agrees at 10 bases. The CDR3 consists of 15 residues. Per germline, CDR1 SGHNT and CDR2 YENEEA. V shed 5 bases and J 4 bases; nucleotides not matched to a gene: 5. DNA for the CDR3: TGTGCCAGCAGCCCGAGGACTAGCGGTTACAATGAGCAGTTCTTC. Translated, it gives CASSPRTSGYNEQFF.

The gene calls are TRBV14 and TRBJ1-1; D is uncertain. The germline CDR1 and CDR2 sequences are SGHDN and FVKESK. V lost 2 bases and J lost 0, with 4 bases in between. This CDR3 is built from 13 residues. CDR3 DNA: TGTGCCAGCAGCCAAAACATGAACACTGAAGCTTTCTTT. This gives the protein CASSQNMNTEAFF.

The chain uses TRBV7-2 and TRBJ2-1; TRBD1 aligns across 7 bases. Germline CDR1 SGHTA, CDR2 FQGNSA. The CDR3 spans 14 residues. Trimming took 5 bases from V and 6 from J; bases not matched to a gene: 7. This CDR3 is CASSPPQGPNEQFF. The CDR3 bases are TGTGCCAGCAGCCCACCACAGGGGCCCAATGAGCAGTTCTTC.

The chain couples TRBV29-1 to TRBJ2-1, with D perhaps matching TRBD2 (5 bases). The germline CDR1 and CDR2 sequences are SQVTM and ANQGSEA. The V and J ends lost 7 bases and 3 bases respectively, with 13 bases between them. The CDR3 runs 13 residues. The CDR3 reads CSGSPGYYNEQFF. CDR3 coding DNA: TGCAGCGGAAGTCCGGGATACTACAATGAGCAGTTCTTC.

The gene calls are TRBV4-1 and TRBJ2-1, with a possible D match to TRBD2 (5 bases). CDR3 length equals 16 residues. The ends were cut back, 3 bases at V and 7 bases at J, with 19 bases in the middle. The germline V gene encodes CDR1 MGHRA and CDR2 YSYEKL. CDR3 nucleotides: TGCGCCAGCAGCCACCGTCCCCTACGGGGTCGGAATGAGCAGTTCTTC. Encoded protein: CASSHRPLRGRNEQFF.

The chain is built from TRBV30 and TRBJ2-5; unclear D gene. Germline values: CDR1 GTSNPN, CDR2 SVGIG (reference sequence). Trimming took off 0 bases at V and 5 bases at J, with 4 bases between the two ends. This CDR3 is 11 amino acids long. CDR3 bases: TGTGCCTGGAGTGTCGGGGAGACCCAGTACTTC. This translates into CAWSVGETQYF.

V gene TRBV19 combines with J gene TRBJ2-7; 8 nucleotides agree with TRBD2. Germline lookup yields CDR1 LNHDA and CDR2 SQIVND (reference sequence). The J segment lost 3 bases and the V segment lost 5 bases, leaving 9 bases of the junction unmatched. The CDR3 is made up of 15 amino acids. Written as DNA, the CDR3 is TGTGCCAGTAGTGGGGTATTAGCGGGGATCTACGAGCAGTACTTC. Its protein product is CASSGVLAGIYEQYF.

CDR3 DNA: TGTGCCAGCTCACCACCGAGGTTAGCGAAAGAGTCCTACAATGAGCAGTTCTTC. Its translation is CASSPPRLAKESYNEQFF. The chain carries TRBV18 and TRBJ2-1; weak D call: TRBD2 (5 bases). The ends were cut back, 0 bases at V and 1 base at J, with 16 bases in the middle. Germline lookup yields CDR1 KGHSH and CDR2 LQKENI. CDR3 length: 18 residues.

There are a few counts of this clone. This sequence joins TRBV7-2 and TRBJ2-7; D is undetermined. V dropped 10 bases and J dropped 1 base, with 14 bases sitting between them. In germline, CDR1 is SGHTA, CDR2 FQGNSA. CDR3 size: 13 residues. This CDR3 is CATSLAESYEQYF. In DNA form, the CDR3 reads TGTGCCACCTCTCTGGCGGAGTCCTACGAGCAGTACTTC.

V usage is TRBV30 and J usage is TRBJ1-4, with 11 bases that match TRBD1. Per the germline V gene, CDR1 is GTSNPN and CDR2 is SVGIG (reference sequence). Trimming at V came to 2 bases and at J to 8 bases, leaving 4 bases not matched to a gene. CDR3 size: 14 residues. CDR3 DNA sequence: TGTGCCTGGAGTAGAGGACAGGGGGCGGAAAAACTGTTTTTT. This encodes CAWSRGQGAEKLFF.

This sequence joins TRBV27 and TRBJ2-3; 8 nucleotides agree with TRBD1. There are 14 residues in the CDR3. V shed 5 bases and J 4 bases; nucleotides not matched to a gene: 5. Germline V CDR1 and CDR2: MNHEY, SMNVEV (reference sequence). The CDR3 sequence: CASSHGQGADTQYF. The CDR3 DNA is TGTGCCAGCAGTCACGGACAGGGTGCAGATACGCAGTATTTT.

V gene TRBV19 combines with J gene TRBJ1-1, with D maybe TRBD1 (5 bases). V shed 5 bases and J shed 4 bases, with 14 bases lying between them. Germline V gives CDR1 LNHDA, CDR2 SQIVND (reference sequence). The CDR3 consists of 14 residues. The CDR3 DNA sequence: TGTGCCAGTAGTCTCTGGGGGGTTGGCACTGAAGCTTTCTTT. Amino acid sequence: CASSLWGVGTEAFF.

This rearrangement joins TRBV19 to TRBJ2-3; maybe TRBD1 (5 bases). The CDR3 is made up of 14 amino acids. Trimming left V 4 bases short and J 1 base short, with 9 bases between. Germline lookup yields CDR1 LNHDA and CDR2 SQIVND (reference sequence). CDR3 region: CASSRGMGTDTQYF. The CDR3 DNA sequence: TGTGCCAGTAGTAGGGGCATGGGCACAGATACGCAGTATTTT.

This chain connects TRBV15 to TRBJ1-5; 7 bases agree with TRBD1. The CDR3 loop spans 17 amino acids. V was pared by 1 base and J by 2 bases, with 8 bases of the junction left unmatched. Germline lookup yields CDR1 LNHNV and CDR2 YYDKDF (reference sequence). CDR3 sequence: CATSRVPAQGGNQPQHF. DNA for the CDR3: TGTGCCACCAGCAGAGTCCCGGCCCAGGGGGGCAATCAGCCCCAGCATTTT.

The chain joins TRBV6-6 to TRBJ1-2, with TRBD1 as a possible D gene (6 bases). V was pared by 2 bases and J by 8 bases, with 18 bases between. The CDR3 contains 15 residues. The germline V gene has CDR1 MNHNY and CDR2 SVGAGI (reference sequence). CDR3 coding DNA: TGTGCCAGCAGTTACCCGGCCGGGACATATGAAGGCTACACCTTC. Its translation: CASSYPAGTYEGYTF.

V is TRBV15 and J is TRBJ1-4; a weak D match, TRBD1 (5 bases). Trimming removed 0 bases at V and 7 bases at J, with 15 bases between. The CDR3 totals 16 residues. Germline CDR1 is LNHNV and CDR2 is YYDKDF (reference sequence). This CDR3 is CATSRDPRQGGEKLFF. The CDR3 coding sequence is TGTGCCACCAGCAGAGACCCCCGTCAGGGTGGTGAAAAACTGTTTTTT.

The chain joins TRBV7-8 to TRBJ2-5; TRBD2 matches 15 bases. Germline V gene sequence: CDR1 SGHVS, CDR2 FQNEAQ. Unmatched junction bases numbered 10, after V lost 4 bases and J lost 4 bases. There are 18 residues in the CDR3. CDR3 loop: CASSSGLAGGGRGETQYF. The CDR3 nucleotides are TGTGCCAGCAGCTCGGGACTAGCGGGAGGTGGACGGGGAGAGACCCAGTACTTC. The full variable domain, completed using reference TRBV7-8 and TRBJ2-5, is GAGVSQSPRYKVAKRGQDVALRCDPISGHVSLFWYQQALGQGPEFLTYFQNEAQLDKSGLPSDRFFAERPEGSVSTLKIQRTQQEDSAVYLCASSSGLAGGGRGETQYFGPGTRLLVL.

The V call is TRBV5-1, the J call TRBJ2-7; a possible D gene is TRBD1 (5 bases). Deletions cut 0 bases from V and 2 bases from J, with 9 bases between. The CDR3 spans 14 residues. CDR1 is SGHRS, CDR2 YFSETQ, per germline. The CDR3, as DNA: TGCGCCAGCAGCTTGGTGGACATAGCCTACGAGCAGTACTTC. This translates into CASSLVDIAYEQYF.

V and J are TRBV27 and TRBJ2-7; 7 bases are a match to TRBD1. CDR1 and CDR2 (germline): MNHEY, SMNVEV (reference sequence). Trimming at V came to 2 bases and at J to 6 bases, leaving 4 bases not matched to a gene. This CDR3 region has 13 residues. Here the CDR3 DNA reads TGTGCCAGCAGTTTAGTTACAGGGGCCGAGCAGTACTTC. Translation: CASSLVTGAEQYF.

This chain connects TRBV5-4 to TRBJ2-1, with a tentative D call TRBD2 (5 bases). The length of the CDR3 is 18 residues. Germline-derived CDR1 and CDR2 are SGHNT and YYREEE (reference sequence). Trimming shortened V by 5 bases and J by 12 bases, and 33 bases separated the two germline ends. The CDR3 region is CASSMLLRTLSIPSVQFF. The CDR3 bases are TGTGCCAGCAGTATGTTACTTAGGACTCTTTCTATCCCCTCGGTGCAGTTCTTC.

The genes are TRBV30 and TRBJ2-7; 7 nucleotides match TRBD1. The CDR3 extends over 12 amino acids. V lost 5 bases and J lost 2; bases outside the gene matches: 3. The germline V gene has CDR1 GTSNPN and CDR2 SVGIG (reference sequence). In nucleotides, the CDR3 is TGTGCCTGGTCCCAGGGGGCCTACGAGCAGTACTTC. Translation: CAWSQGAYEQYF.